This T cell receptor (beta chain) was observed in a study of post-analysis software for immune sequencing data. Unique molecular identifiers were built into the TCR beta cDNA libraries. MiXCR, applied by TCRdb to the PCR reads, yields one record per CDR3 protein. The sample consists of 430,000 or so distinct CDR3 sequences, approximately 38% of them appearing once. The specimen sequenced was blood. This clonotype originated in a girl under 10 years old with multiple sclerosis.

CDR3 sequence: CASSAVYEQYF. The CDR3, as DNA: TGTGCCAGCAGTGCCGTGTACGAGCAGTACTTC. The chain links TRBV2 to TRBJ2-7, with D unresolved. CDR3 length: 11 amino acids. V lost 4 bases and J lost 4, with 5 bases in between. Germline lookup yields CDR1 SNHLY and CDR2 FYNNEI.